The clone carrying this TCR beta chain came up many times. Its target is unknown. This record belongs to a study of human T cells and chemical hapten exposure. Study summary: Scalp application of diphenylcyclopropenone was performed weekly in patients across the entire roughly 23-week study.

The study's findings and limits: The study found that PT1 expanded TCR counts correlated positively with patch test score. With regard to DPC sensitization, TCRs above 1 in 1000 frequency did not change.

TCRdb reprocessed the RACE reads via MiXCR and lists one record per CDR3 protein. The table shows approximately 80,000 distinct CDR3 sequences, with approximately 12% occurring only once. Indicated time point: patch test 1, 2 weeks after DPC sensitization. This sample's treatment: therapeutic diphenylcyclopropenone sensitization with weekly scalp DPC. The clonotype was recovered from a woman in her forties or fifties with alopecia areata. Some clones in this sample may be carry-over from other donors' samples. The specimen was whole blood, collected in connection with sensitization to the hapten diphenylcyclopropenone (DPC).

The CDR3 here is CASSLRGHQETQYF. The DNA for the CDR3 is TGTGCCAGCAGCTTGCGAGGACACCAAGAGACCCAGTACTTC. This sequence joins TRBV5-5 and TRBJ2-5; D ambiguous. Trimming removed 1 base from V and 0 bases from J, with 7 bases in between. CDR3 length equals 14 residues. Germline V gene data show CDR1 as SGHKS and CDR2 as YYEKEE (reference sequence).